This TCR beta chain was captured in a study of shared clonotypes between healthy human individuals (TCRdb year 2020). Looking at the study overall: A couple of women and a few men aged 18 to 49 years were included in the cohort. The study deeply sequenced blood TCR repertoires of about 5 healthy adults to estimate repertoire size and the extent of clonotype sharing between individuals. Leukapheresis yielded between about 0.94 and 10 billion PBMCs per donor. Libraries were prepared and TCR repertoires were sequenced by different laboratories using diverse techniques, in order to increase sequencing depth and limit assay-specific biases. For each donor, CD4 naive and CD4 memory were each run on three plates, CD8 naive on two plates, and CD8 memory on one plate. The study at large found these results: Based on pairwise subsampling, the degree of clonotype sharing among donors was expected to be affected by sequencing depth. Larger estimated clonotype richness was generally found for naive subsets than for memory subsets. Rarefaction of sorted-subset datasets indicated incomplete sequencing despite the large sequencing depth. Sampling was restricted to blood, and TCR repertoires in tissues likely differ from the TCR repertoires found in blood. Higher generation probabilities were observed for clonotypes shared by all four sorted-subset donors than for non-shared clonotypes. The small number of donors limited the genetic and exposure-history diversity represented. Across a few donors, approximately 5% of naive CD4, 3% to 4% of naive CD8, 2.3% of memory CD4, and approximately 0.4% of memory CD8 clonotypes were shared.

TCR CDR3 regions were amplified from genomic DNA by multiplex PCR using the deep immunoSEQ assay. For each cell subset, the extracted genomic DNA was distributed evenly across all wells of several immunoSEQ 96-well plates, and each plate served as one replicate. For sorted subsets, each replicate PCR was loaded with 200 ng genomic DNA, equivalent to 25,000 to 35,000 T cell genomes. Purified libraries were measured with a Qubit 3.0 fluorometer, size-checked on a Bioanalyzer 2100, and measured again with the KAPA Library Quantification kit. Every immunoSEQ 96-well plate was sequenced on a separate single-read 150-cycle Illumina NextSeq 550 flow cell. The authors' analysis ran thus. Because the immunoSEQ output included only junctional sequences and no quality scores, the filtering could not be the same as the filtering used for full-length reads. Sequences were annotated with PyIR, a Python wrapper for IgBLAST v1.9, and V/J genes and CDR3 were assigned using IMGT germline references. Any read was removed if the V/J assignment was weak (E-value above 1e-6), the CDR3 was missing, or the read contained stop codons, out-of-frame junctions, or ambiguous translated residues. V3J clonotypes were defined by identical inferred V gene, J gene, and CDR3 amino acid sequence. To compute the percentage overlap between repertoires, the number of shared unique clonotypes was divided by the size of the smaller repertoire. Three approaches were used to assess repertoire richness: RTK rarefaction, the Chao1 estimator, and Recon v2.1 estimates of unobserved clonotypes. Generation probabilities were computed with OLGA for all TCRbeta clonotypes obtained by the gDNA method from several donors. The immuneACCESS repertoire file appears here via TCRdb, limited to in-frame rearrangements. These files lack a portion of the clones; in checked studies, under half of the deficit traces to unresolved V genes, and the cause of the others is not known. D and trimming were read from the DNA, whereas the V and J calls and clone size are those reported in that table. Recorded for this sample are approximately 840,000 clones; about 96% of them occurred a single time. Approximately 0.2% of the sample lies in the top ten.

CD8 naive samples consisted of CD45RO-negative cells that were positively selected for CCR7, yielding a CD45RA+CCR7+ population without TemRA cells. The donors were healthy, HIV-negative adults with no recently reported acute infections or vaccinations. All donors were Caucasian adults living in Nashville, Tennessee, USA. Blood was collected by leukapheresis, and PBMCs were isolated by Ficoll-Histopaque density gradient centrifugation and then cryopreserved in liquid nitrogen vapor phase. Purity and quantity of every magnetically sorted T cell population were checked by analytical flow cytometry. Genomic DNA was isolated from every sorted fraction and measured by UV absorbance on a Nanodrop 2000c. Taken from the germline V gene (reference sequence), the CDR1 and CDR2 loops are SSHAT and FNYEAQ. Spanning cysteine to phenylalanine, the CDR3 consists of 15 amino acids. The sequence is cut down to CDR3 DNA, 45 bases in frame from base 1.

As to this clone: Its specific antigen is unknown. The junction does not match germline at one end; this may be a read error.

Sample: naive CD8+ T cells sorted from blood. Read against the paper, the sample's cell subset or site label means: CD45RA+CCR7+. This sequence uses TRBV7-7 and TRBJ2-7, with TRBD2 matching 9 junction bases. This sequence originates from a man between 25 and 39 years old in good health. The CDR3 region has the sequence CASSSEASGTYEQYF. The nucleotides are TGTGCTAGCAGCTCAGAGGCTAGCGGGACCTACGAGCAGTACTTC.